A selection of T cell receptor beta chains follows, all from one sample in a study of T cells after yellow fever vaccination. From the 5' RACE reads, TCRdb called clonotypes with MiXCR, one entry per CDR3 protein. The data contain some 260,000 distinct CDR3 sequences, around 4.9% of them seen just once; the ten biggest clones take up under 3.5%. The source material was CD4+ T cells sorted from PBMCs, sampled on the day of the yellow fever booster vaccination. Receptors were obtained from a man between 18 and 35 years old who received the YFV17D yellow fever vaccine. CDR3s include the opening cysteine and the closing phenylalanine or tryptophan. Fields, in order: V gene, J gene, D gene, clone size, CDR3 protein, CDR3 DNA. The D gene is left open where the match is weak. Only some rows state a clone size, as once, few, many or a class for expanded clones.

V gene: TRBV5-5; J gene: TRBJ2-3; D gene: -; clone size: -; CDR3 protein: CASNIFQGFPDTQYF; CDR3 DNA: TGTGCCAGCAACATTTTTCAGGGGTTCCCAGATACGCAGTATTTT
V gene: TRBV10-3; J gene: TRBJ1-3; D gene: -; clone size: -; CDR3 protein: CAISLLPHGNTIYF; CDR3 DNA: TGTGCCATCAGCCTCCTTCCGCATGGAAACACCATATATTTT
V gene: TRBV5-5; J gene: TRBJ2-2; D gene: -; clone size: -; CDR3 protein: CASTRAAGTNTGELFF; CDR3 DNA: TGTGCCAGCACCCGTGCAGCAGGGACTAACACCGGGGAGCTGTTTTTT
V gene: TRBV7-9; J gene: TRBJ1-6; D gene: -; clone size: few; CDR3 protein: CASSLVPGSGNSPLHF; CDR3 DNA: TGTGCCAGCAGCTTAGTCCCTGGGTCGGGGAATTCACCCCTCCACTTT
V gene: TRBV7-9; J gene: TRBJ2-7; D gene: TRBD1; clone size: few; CDR3 protein: CASSEPGQGLDEQYF; CDR3 DNA: TGTGCCAGCAGCGAGCCGGGACAGGGCTTGGACGAGCAGTACTTC
V gene: TRBV5-1; J gene: TRBJ2-7; D gene: -; clone size: -; CDR3 protein: CASREGQGYEQYF; CDR3 DNA: TGCGCCAGCAGGGAAGGACAAGGCTACGAGCAGTACTTC
V gene: TRBV2; J gene: TRBJ2-1; D gene: -; clone size: -; CDR3 protein: CASSVPTREQFF; CDR3 DNA: TGTGCCAGCAGTGTCCCAACCCGAGAGCAGTTCTTC
V gene: TRBV10-2; J gene: TRBJ2-2; D gene: TRBD1; clone size: -; CDR3 protein: CASSERGTGGNTGELFF; CDR3 DNA: TGCGCCAGCAGTGAACGCGGGACAGGCGGGAACACCGGGGAGCTGTTTTTT
V gene: TRBV6-5; J gene: TRBJ2-4; D gene: -; clone size: many; CDR3 protein: CASSYGRAKNIQYF; CDR3 DNA: TGTGCCAGCAGTTACGGGAGGGCCAAAAACATTCAGTACTTC
V gene: TRBV7-2; J gene: TRBJ1-5; D gene: -; clone size: many; CDR3 protein: CASRLTEGIQPQHF; CDR3 DNA: TGTGCCAGCAGACTGACGGAGGGGATCCAGCCCCAGCATTTT
V gene: TRBV7-3; J gene: TRBJ1-1; D gene: -; clone size: few; CDR3 protein: CASSLVDEDGAFF; CDR3 DNA: TGTGCCAGCAGCTTAGTAGACGAAGATGGAGCTTTCTTT
V gene: TRBV5-1; J gene: TRBJ2-1; D gene: -; clone size: few; CDR3 protein: CASSPSFRGTSYNEQFF; CDR3 DNA: TGCGCCAGCAGCCCTTCCTTCCGGGGGACCTCATACAATGAGCAGTTCTTC